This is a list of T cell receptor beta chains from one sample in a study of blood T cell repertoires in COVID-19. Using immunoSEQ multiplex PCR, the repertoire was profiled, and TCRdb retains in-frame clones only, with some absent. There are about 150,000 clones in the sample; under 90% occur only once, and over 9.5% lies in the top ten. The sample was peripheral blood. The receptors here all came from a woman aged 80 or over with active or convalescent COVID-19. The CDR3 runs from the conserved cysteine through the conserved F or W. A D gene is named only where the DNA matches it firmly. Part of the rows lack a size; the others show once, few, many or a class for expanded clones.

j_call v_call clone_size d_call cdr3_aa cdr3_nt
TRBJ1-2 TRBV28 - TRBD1 CASTDRGPGGYTF TGTGCCAGCACTGACAGGGGGCCGGGTGGCTACACCTTC
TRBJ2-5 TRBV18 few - CASSLGLRETQYF TGTGCCAGCTCACTTGGACTCAGAGAGACCCAGTACTTC
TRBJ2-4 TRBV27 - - CATKAPGNIQYF TGTGCCACCAAAGCCCCGGGGAACATTCAGTACTTC
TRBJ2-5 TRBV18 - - CASSPDSQETQYF TGTGCCAGCTCACCTGACAGTCAAGAGACCCAGTACTTC
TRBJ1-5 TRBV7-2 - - CASSPRPDYSSQPQHF TGTGCCAGCAGCCCCCGCCCCGACTATTCTAGTCAGCCCCAGCATTTT
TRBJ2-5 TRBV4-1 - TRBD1 CASSKRDRGLETQYF TGCGCCAGCAGCAAACGGGACAGGGGGCTAGAGACCCAGTACTTC
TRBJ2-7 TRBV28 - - CASRGGPGSTYEQYF TGTGCCAGCAGGGGGGGTCCAGGGTCAACCTACGAGCAGTACTTC
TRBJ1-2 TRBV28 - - CASKILTGNYGYTF TGTGCCAGCAAAATTTTAACGGGAAACTATGGCTACACCTTC
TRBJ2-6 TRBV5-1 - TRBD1 CASSFSGGAGANVLTF TGCGCCAGCAGCTTCTCAGGGGGCGCTGGGGCCAACGTCCTGACTTTC
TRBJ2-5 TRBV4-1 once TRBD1 CASSQNRGHPSTETQYF TGCGCCAGCAGCCAGAACAGGGGCCATCCCTCTACGGAGACCCAGTACTTC
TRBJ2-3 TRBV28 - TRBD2 CASKPRGGFTDTQYF TGTGCCAGCAAGCCCCGCGGGGGATTCACAGATACGCAGTATTTT
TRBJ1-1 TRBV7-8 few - CASSLAEKWSEAFF TGTGCCAGCAGCTTGGCGGAAAAGTGGTCTGAAGCTTTCTTT
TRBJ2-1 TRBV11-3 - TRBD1 CASSSRGLEQFF TGTGCCAGCAGCTCCAGGGGGCTTGAGCAGTTCTTC
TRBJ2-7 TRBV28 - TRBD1 CASREGTGGAREQYF TGTGCCAGCAGGGAAGGGACAGGGGGCGCGCGGGAGCAGTACTTC
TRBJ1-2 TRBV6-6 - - CASSQTGGYGYTF TGTGCCAGCAGTCAGACGGGAGGGTATGGCTACACCTTC
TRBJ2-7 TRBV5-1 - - CASSLQGYEQYF TGCGCCAGCAGCTTACAGGGCTACGAGCAGTACTTC
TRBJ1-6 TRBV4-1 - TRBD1 CASSQVKGAASPLHF TGCGCCAGCAGCCAAGTAAAGGGGGCAGCTTCACCCCTCCACTTT
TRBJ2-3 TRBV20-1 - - CSASSRENTDTQYF TGCAGTGCTAGTTCACGGGAAAACACAGATACGCAGTATTTT
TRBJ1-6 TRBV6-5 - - CASTVGTWGSPLHF TGTGCCAGCACAGTCGGGACTTGGGGTTCACCCCTCCACTTT
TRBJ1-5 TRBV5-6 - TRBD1 CASTQMYGQGDNQPQHF TGTGCCAGCACCCAGATGTATGGACAGGGGGACAATCAGCCCCAGCATTTT
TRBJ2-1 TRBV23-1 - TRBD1 CASSQGDSYEINEQFF TGCGCCAGCAGTCAAGGGGACAGTTACGAAATAAATGAGCAGTTCTTC
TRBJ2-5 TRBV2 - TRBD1 CASSKGQGGETQYF TGTGCCAGCAGTAAGGGACAGGGTGGAGAGACCCAGTACTTC
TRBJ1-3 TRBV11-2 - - CASSPGIGSGNTIYF TGTGCCAGCAGCCCAGGGATAGGGTCTGGAAACACCATATATTTT
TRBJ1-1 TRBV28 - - CASSSQKSNTEAFF TGTGCCAGCAGTTCTCAGAAATCGAACACTGAAGCTTTCTTT
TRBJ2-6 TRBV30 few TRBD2 CACHRAGGISGANVLTF TGTGCCTGCCACCGGGCGGGGGGAATCTCTGGGGCCAACGTCCTGACTTTC
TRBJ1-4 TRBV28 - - CASTSSATNEKLFF TGTGCCAGCACGTCATCGGCAACTAATGAAAAACTGTTTTTT
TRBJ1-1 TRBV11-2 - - CASSLDGGTEAFF TGTGCCAGCAGCTTAGACGGAGGCACTGAAGCTTTCTTT
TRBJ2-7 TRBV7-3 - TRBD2 CASSLERGGSDEQYF TGTGCCAGCAGCCTGGAGCGGGGAGGGTCGGACGAGCAGTACTTC
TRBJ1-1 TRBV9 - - CASSVDGFMNTKAFF TGTGCCAGCAGCGTAGATGGTTTCATGAACACTAAAGCTTTCTTT
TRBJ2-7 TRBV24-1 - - CATSDPSSYEQYF TGTGCCACCAGTGATCCGTCGTCCTACGAGCAGTACTTC
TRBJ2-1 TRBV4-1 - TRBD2 CASSQDPQAGGTLNEQFF TGCGCCAGCAGCCAAGACCCCCAAGCGGGAGGTACTCTGAATGAGCAGTTCTTC
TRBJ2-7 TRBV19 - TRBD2 CASSRTSGRSGVRASYEQYF TGTGCCAGTAGTAGGACTAGCGGGAGGTCAGGAGTTCGGGCCTCCTACGAGCAGTACTTC
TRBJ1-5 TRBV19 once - CASSIVAGQPQHF TGTGCCAGTAGTATTGTGGCAGGCCAGCCCCAGCATTTT
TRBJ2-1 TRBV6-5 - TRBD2 CASSSISGRGPYEQFF TGTGCCAGCAGTTCTATTAGCGGGAGGGGCCCGTATGAGCAGTTCTTC
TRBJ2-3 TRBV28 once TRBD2 CASSLCGLAGPTDTQYF TGTGCCAGCAGTTTATGCGGACTAGCGGGACCCACAGATACGCAGTATTTT
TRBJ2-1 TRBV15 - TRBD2 CATSRATSGRAYEQFF TGTGCCACCAGCAGAGCCACTAGCGGGAGGGCCTATGAGCAGTTCTTC
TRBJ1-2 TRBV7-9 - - CASSLKNRAEGYTF TGTGCCAGCAGCCTTAAGAACAGGGCGGAAGGCTACACCTTC
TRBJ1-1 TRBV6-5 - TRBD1 CASRRQGVENTEAFF TGTGCCAGCAGACGACAGGGGGTCGAGAACACTGAAGCTTTCTTT
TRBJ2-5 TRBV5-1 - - CASSATIGPDRPPETQYF TGCGCCAGCAGCGCTACGATAGGGCCGGACAGACCCCCGGAGACCCAGTACTTC
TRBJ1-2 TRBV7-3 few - CASSLTGAYGYTF TGTGCCAGCAGCTTAACAGGGGCCTATGGCTACACCTTC
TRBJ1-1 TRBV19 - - CASSIGQGGPEAFF TGTGCCAGTAGTATAGGGCAGGGAGGTCCTGAAGCTTTCTTT
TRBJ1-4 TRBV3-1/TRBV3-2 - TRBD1 CASSPRTGMGEKLFF TGTGCCAGCAGCCCGCGGACAGGGATGGGTGAAAAACTGTTTTTT
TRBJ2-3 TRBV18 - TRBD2 CASSPVAGGGTDTQYF TGTGCCAGCTCACCAGTGGCGGGAGGTGGCACAGATACGCAGTATTTT
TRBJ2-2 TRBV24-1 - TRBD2 CATSDPLGPGRTGELFF TGTGCCACCAGTGACCCCCTGGGTCCCGGGAGGACCGGGGAGCTGTTTTTT
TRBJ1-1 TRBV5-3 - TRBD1 CARRWTGENTEAFF TGTGCCAGAAGGTGGACAGGGGAGAACACTGAAGCTTTCTTT
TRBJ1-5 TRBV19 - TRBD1 CASTTGTGGRQPQHF TGTGCCAGTACCACCGGGACAGGGGGTAGGCAGCCCCAGCATTTT
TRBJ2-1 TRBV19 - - CASSRGWGGGNEQFF TGTGCCAGTAGTAGAGGGTGGGGAGGAGGGAATGAGCAGTTCTTC
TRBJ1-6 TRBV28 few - CASSSSSSGTKPLHF TGTGCCAGCAGTTCCTCCTCGTCGGGTACAAAGCCCCTCCACTTT
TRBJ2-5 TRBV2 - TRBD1 CASRDRAETQYF TGTGCCAGCAGGGACAGGGCAGAGACCCAGTACTTC
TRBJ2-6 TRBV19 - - CASSINGANVLTF TGTGCCAGTAGTATTAATGGGGCCAACGTCCTGACTTTC
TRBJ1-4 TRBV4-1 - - CASSQDSDEKLFF TGCGCCAGCAGCCAAGATAGCGACGAAAAACTGTTTTTT
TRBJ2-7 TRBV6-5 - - CASSPHDEQYF TGTGCCAGCAGTCCACATGACGAGCAGTACTTC
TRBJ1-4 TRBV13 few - CASSFRGANEKLFF TGTGCCAGCAGCTTTCGGGGGGCTAATGAAAAACTGTTTTTT